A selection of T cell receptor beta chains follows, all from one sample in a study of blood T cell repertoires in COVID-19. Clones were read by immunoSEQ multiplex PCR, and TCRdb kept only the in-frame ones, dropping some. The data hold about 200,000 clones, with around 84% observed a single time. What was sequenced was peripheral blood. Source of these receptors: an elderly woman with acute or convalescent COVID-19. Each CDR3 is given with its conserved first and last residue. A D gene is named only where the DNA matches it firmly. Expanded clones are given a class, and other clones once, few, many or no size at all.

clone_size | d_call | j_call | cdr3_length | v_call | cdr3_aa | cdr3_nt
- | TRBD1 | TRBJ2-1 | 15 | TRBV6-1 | CASSEPGQGANEQFF | TGTGCCAGCAGTGAACCGGGACAGGGGGCTAATGAGCAGTTCTTC
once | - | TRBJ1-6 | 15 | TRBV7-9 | CASSLGRGYYSPLHF | TGTGCCAGCAGCTTAGGGCGCGGCTACTATTCACCCCTCCACTTT
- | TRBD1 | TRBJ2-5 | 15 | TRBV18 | CASSSTGGRQETQYF | TGTGCCAGCTCATCGACAGGGGGTCGACAAGAGACCCAGTACTTC
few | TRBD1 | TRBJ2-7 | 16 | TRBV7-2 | CASSLSGTGVVYEQYF | TGTGCCAGCAGCTTATCAGGGACAGGGGTGGTCTACGAGCAGTACTTC
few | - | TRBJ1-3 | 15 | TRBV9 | CASSQGPVSGNTIYF | TGTGCCAGCAGTCAGGGGCCCGTTTCTGGAAACACCATATATTTT
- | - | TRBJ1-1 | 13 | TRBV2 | CASRSDRSTEAFF | TGTGCCAGCAGATCAGACCGGAGCACTGAAGCTTTCTTT
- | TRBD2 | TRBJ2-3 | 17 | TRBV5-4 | CASRPRNTAGATDTQYF | TGTGCCAGCAGGCCCCGAAACACGGCGGGAGCGACAGATACGCAGTATTTT
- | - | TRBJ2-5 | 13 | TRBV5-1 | CASSTTPTETQYF | TGCGCCAGCAGCACGACTCCTACAGAGACCCAGTACTTC
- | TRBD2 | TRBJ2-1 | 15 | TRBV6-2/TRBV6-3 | CASSSSSGRGNEQFF | TGTGCCAGCAGTTCCTCGAGCGGGAGAGGCAATGAGCAGTTCTTC
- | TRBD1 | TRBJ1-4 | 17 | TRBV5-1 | CASSFKTGPPTNEKLFF | TGCGCCAGCAGCTTTAAGACAGGGCCTCCAACTAATGAAAAACTGTTTTTT
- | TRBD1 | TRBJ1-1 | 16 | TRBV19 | CASSRRGTGLWDEAFF | TGTGCCAGTAGTAGGAGGGGGACAGGGCTCTGGGATGAAGCTTTCTTT
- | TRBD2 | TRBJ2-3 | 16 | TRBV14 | CASSRRSSGSTDTQYF | TGTGCCAGCAGCCGCCGTTCTAGCGGGAGCACAGATACGCAGTATTTT
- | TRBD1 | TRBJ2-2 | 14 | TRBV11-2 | CASDHRGDTGELFF | TGTGCCAGCGACCACAGGGGGGACACCGGGGAGCTGTTTTTT
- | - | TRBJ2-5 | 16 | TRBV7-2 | CASSLMSGTSWETQYF | TGTGCCAGCAGCCTTATGTCGGGAACTTCGTGGGAGACCCAGTACTTC
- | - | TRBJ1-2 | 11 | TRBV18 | CASSFHGGYTF | TGTGCCAGCTCCTTCCACGGTGGCTACACCTTC
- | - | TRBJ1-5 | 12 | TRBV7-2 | CASSLPYQPQHF | TGTGCCAGCAGCTTACCCTATCAGCCCCAGCATTTT
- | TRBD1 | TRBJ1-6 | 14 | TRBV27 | CASRGTGGNSPLHF | TGTGCCAGCAGGGGGACAGGGGGGAATTCACCCCTCCACTTT
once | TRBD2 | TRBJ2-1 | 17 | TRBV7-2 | CASSPSISSGSADEQFF | TGTGCCAGCAGCCCCTCAATCTCTAGCGGGAGTGCGGATGAGCAGTTCTTC
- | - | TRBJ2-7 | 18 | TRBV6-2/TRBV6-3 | CASSYPAHARVTTYEQYF | TGTGCCAGCAGTTACCCAGCACACGCCAGGGTGACCACCTACGAGCAGTACTTC
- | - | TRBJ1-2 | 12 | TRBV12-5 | CASGLLSEPGTF | TGTGCTAGTGGTTTACTCTCGGAGCCGGGGACCTTC
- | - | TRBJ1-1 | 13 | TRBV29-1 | CSARTGWDTEAFF | TGCAGCGCCCGAACAGGGTGGGATACTGAAGCTTTCTTT
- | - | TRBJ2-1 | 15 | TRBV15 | CATSREGQSYNEQFF | TGTGCCACCAGCAGGGAAGGACAGTCATACAATGAGCAGTTCTTC
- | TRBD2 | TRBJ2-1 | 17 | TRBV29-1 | CSTLGLAGGRAYNEQFF | TGCAGCACCCTGGGACTAGCGGGAGGAAGGGCCTACAATGAGCAGTTCTTC
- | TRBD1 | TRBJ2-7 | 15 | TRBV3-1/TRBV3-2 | CASSQESGQSYEQYF | TGTGCCAGCAGCCAAGAGTCGGGACAGTCCTACGAGCAGTACTTC
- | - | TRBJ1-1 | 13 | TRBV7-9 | CASSLQANTEAFF | TGTGCCAGCAGCTTACAGGCGAACACTGAAGCTTTCTTT
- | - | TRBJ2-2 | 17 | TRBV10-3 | CAISPPRGAANTGELFF | TGTGCCATCAGTCCCCCCCGGGGAGCAGCGAACACCGGGGAGCTGTTTTTT
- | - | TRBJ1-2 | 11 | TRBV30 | CAWSDSRGYTF | TGTGCCTGGAGTGACTCTAGGGGCTACACCTTC
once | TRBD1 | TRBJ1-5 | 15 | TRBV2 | CASNLDRGSGGPQHF | TGTGCCAGCAACCTAGACAGGGGGAGCGGGGGGCCCCAGCATTTT
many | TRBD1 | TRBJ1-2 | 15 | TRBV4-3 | CASSQVGQGRGGYTF | TGCGCCAGCAGCCAAGTGGGACAGGGACGCGGTGGCTACACCTTC
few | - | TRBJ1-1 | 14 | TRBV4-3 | CASSQLRANTEAFF | TGCGCCAGCAGCCAACTCAGGGCGAACACTGAAGCTTTCTTT
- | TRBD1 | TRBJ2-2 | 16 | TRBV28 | CASSIIQTGYTGELFF | TGTGCCAGCAGTATCATTCAGACAGGGTACACCGGGGAGCTGTTTTTT
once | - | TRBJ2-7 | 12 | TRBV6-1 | CASSEWGDEQYF | TGTGCCAGCAGTGAATGGGGGGACGAGCAGTACTTC
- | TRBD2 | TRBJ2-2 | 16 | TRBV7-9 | CASSLAAGVSTGELFF | TGTGCCAGCAGCTTAGCAGCGGGAGTTAGCACCGGGGAGCTGTTTTTT
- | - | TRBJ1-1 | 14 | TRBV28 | CASSLPAGARVAFF | TGTGCCAGCAGTTTACCGGCAGGGGCCCGGGTCGCTTTCTTT
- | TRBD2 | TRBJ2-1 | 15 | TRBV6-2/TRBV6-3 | CASSFRWEGYNEQFF | TGTGCCAGCAGCTTCCGGTGGGAGGGATACAATGAGCAGTTCTTC
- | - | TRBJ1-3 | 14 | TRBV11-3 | CASSLRGIGNTIYF | TGTGCCAGCAGCTTAAGGGGAATTGGAAACACCATATATTTT
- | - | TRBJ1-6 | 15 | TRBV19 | CASKGERGPYSPLHF | TGTGCCAGTAAGGGGGAAAGGGGCCCGTATTCACCCCTCCACTTT
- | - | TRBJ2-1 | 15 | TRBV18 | CASSPGERYNYEQFF | TGTGCCAGCTCACCGGGAGAGAGGTACAATTATGAGCAGTTCTTC
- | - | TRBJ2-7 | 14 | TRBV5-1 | CASSLSAEPYEQYF | TGCGCCAGCAGCTTGTCCGCAGAACCCTACGAGCAGTACTTC
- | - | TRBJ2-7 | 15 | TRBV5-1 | CASRRRETTSYEQYF | TGCGCCAGCCGAAGAAGGGAGACAACATCCTACGAGCAGTACTTC